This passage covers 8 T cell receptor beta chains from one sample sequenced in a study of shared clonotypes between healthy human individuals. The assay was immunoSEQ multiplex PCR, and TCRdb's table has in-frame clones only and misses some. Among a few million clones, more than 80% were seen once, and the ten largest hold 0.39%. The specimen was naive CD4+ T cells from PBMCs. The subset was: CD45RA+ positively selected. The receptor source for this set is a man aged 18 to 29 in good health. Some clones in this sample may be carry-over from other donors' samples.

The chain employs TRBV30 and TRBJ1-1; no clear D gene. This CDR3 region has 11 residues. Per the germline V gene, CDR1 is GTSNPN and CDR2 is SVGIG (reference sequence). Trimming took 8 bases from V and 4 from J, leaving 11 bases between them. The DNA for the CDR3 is TGTGCCCTCCCTCTAGGCACTGAAGCTTTCTTT. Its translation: CALPLGTEAFF.

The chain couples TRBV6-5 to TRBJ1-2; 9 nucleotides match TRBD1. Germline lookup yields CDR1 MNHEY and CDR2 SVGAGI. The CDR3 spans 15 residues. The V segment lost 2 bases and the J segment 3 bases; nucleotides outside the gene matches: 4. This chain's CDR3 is CASSYITGGDYGYTF. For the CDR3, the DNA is TGTGCCAGCAGTTACATCACAGGGGGCGACTATGGCTACACCTTC.

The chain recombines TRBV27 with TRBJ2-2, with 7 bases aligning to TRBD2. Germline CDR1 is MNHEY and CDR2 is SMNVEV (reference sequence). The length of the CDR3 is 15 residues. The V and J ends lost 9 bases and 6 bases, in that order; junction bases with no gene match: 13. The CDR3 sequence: CASMRDYTPPGELFF. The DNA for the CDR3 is TGTGCCAGTATGAGGGACTACACACCCCCCGGGGAGCTGTTTTTT.

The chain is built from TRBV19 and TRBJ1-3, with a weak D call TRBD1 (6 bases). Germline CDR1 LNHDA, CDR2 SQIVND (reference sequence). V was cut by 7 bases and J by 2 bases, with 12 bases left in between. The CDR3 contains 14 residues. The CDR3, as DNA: TGTGCCAGTATCCGAGGGGGACCTGGAAACACCATATATTTT. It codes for CASIRGGPGNTIYF.

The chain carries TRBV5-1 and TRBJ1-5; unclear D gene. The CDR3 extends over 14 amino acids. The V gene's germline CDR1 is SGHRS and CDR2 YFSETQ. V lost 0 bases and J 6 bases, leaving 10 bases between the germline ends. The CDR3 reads CASSLVADGQPQHF. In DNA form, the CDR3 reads TGCGCCAGCAGCTTGGTTGCAGACGGTCAGCCCCAGCATTTT. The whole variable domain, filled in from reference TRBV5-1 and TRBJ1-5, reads KAGVTQTPRYLIKTRGQQVTLSCSPISGHRSVSWYQQTPGQGLQFLFEYFSETQRNKGNFPGRFSGRQFSNSRSEMNVSTLELGDSALYLCASSLVADGQPQHFGDGTRLSIL.

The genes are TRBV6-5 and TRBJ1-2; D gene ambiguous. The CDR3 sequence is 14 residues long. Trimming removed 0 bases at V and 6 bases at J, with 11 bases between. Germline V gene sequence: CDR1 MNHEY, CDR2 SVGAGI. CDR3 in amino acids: CASSYSNSGNGYTF. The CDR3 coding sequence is TGTGCCAGCAGTTACTCGAACAGCGGGAATGGCTACACCTTC.

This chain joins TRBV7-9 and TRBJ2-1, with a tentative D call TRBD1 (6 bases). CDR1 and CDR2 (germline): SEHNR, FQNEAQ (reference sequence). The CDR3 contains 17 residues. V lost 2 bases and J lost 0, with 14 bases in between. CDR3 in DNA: TGTGCCAGCAGCTTATTTCAGGGGTTGGGCTCCTACAATGAGCAGTTCTTC. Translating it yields CASSLFQGLGSYNEQFF.

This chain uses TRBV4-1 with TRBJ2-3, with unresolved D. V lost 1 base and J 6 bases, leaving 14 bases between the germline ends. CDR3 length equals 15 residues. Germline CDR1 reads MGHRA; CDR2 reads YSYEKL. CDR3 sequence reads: CASSQVGSPADTQYF. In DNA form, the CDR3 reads TGCGCCAGCAGCCAAGTGGGTTCACCCGCGGATACGCAGTATTTT.